This TCR beta chain was captured by sequencing in a study of blood T cell repertoires in COVID-19. The wider study: Italy, Spain and the United States were the sources of the convalescent and acute COVID-19 samples. T cells, B-cell-depleted T cells, or PBMCs supplied cDNA or gDNA.

This clone was recorded many times. The repertoire was sequenced with immunoSEQ multiplex PCR; TCRdb's copy has only in-frame clones and lacks some. Among some 56,000 clones, around 70% were seen once, and the ten largest hold roughly 18%. The sequence came from a woman aged 45-65 years with active or convalescent COVID-19. Source material: peripheral blood.

The CDR3 DNA reads TGTGCCAGCAGCTTCCCAGGCTCCGAGACCCAGTACTTC. Its translation is CASSFPGSETQYF. This rearrangement joins TRBV7-9 to TRBJ2-5; D remains ambiguous. CDR3 length: 13 residues. V lost 3 bases to trimming and J lost 5 bases, with 10 bases between them. Looked up from germline, CDR1 is SEHNR and CDR2 is FQNEAQ (reference sequence). Full variable domain (outside the CDR3, taken from reference TRBV7-9 and TRBJ2-5): DTGVSQNPRHKITKRGQNVTFRCDPISEHNRLYWYRQTLGQGPEFLTYFQNEAQLEKSRLLSDRFSAERPKGSFSTLEIQRTEQGDSAMYLCASSFPGSETQYFGPGTRLLVL.